This is a list of T cell receptor beta chains from one sample in a study of cytomegalovirus exposure and HLA in healthy donors. TCRdb's copy holds only in-frame clones and misses some; the assay was immunoSEQ multiplex PCR. The repertoire has more than 75,000 clones, about nine tenths of them found once; the top ten carry about 2.3%. Sequencing input: PBMCs. These receptors were collected from a man younger than 30 in good health and CMV-seronegative. Both conserved end residues are part of each CDR3. A D gene is named only where the DNA matches it firmly. Part of the rows lack a size; the others show once, few, many or a class for expanded clones.

size	D	V	J	DNA	CDR3
NA	NA	TRBV7-7	TRBJ2-1	TGTGCTAGCAGCTCAACAGGGTGGGGTGAGCAGTTCTTC	CASSSTGWGEQFF
NA	NA	TRBV29-1	TRBJ2-1	TGCAGCGTTGAACTTGCTAGCTCCTACAATGAGCAGTTCTTC	CSVELASSYNEQFF
few	NA	TRBV7-3	TRBJ2-4	TGTGCCAGCAGCTTAGGAGGGACAGAAGCCAAAAACATTCAGTACTTC	CASSLGGTEAKNIQYF
NA	NA	TRBV6-5	TRBJ1-2	TGTGCCAGCAGGACACCAGGGGCGGGCTATGGCTACACCTTC	CASRTPGAGYGYTF
NA	NA	TRBV7-9	TRBJ2-3	TGTGCCAGCAGGCTGGGACACCCTAGCACAGATACGCAGTATTTT	CASRLGHPSTDTQYF
NA	NA	TRBV6-5	TRBJ1-2	TGTGCCAGCAGACCATGGACAAAGGCTAACTATGGCTACACCTTC	CASRPWTKANYGYTF
NA	TRBD2	TRBV7-3	TRBJ2-7	TGTGCCAGCTCACTGGGGGGTGCTAGCGGGTCCTACGAGCAGTACTTC	CASSLGGASGSYEQYF
NA	TRBD1	TRBV6-1	TRBJ2-7	TGTGCCAGCAGTGCCTCACGGACAGGGGCTAACTACGAGCAGTACTTC	CASSASRTGANYEQYF
NA	TRBD2	TRBV28	TRBJ2-7	TGTGCCAGCTCCTTTGCGGGGGCCTACGAGCAGTACTTC	CASSFAGAYEQYF
NA	TRBD2	TRBV6-1	TRBJ2-1	TGTGCCAGCAGTGAAGGGACTAGTCTGTACAATGAGCAGTTCTTC	CASSEGTSLYNEQFF
NA	NA	TRBV5-1	TRBJ2-6	TGCGCCAGCAGCTTCATGGGGAGGCTTGGGGCCAACGTCCTGACTTTC	CASSFMGRLGANVLTF
NA	TRBD2	TRBV6-1	TRBJ2-1	TGTGCCAGCACTGATACTAGCGGGGCGTTCTATGAGCAGTTCTTC	CASTDTSGAFYEQFF
NA	NA	TRBV28	TRBJ2-7	TGTGCCAGCTTCCCCCCCGGGCGGCGGGGCTCCTACGAGCAGTACTTC	CASFPPGRRGSYEQYF
once	TRBD1	TRBV6-5	TRBJ1-1	TGTGCCAGCCGGGACAGGACAGAAGCTTTCTTT	CASRDRTEAFF